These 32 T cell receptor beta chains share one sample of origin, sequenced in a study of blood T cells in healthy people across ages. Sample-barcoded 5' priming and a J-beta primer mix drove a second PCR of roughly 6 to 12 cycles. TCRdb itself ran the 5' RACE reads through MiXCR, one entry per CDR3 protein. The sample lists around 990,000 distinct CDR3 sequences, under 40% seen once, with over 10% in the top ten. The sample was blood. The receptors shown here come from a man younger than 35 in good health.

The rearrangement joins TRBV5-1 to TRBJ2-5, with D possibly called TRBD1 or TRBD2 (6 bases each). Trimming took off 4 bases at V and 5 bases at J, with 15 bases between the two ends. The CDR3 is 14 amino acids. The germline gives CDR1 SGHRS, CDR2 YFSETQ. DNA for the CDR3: TGCGCCAGCAGCGGAGGGACACCTTCGGAGACCCAGTACTTC. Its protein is CASSGGTPSETQYF. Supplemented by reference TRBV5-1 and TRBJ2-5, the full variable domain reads KAGVTQTPRYLIKTRGQQVTLSCSPISGHRSVSWYQQTPGQGLQFLFEYFSETQRNKGNFPGRFSGRQFSNSRSEMNVSTLELGDSALYLCASSGGTPSETQYFGPGTRLLVL.

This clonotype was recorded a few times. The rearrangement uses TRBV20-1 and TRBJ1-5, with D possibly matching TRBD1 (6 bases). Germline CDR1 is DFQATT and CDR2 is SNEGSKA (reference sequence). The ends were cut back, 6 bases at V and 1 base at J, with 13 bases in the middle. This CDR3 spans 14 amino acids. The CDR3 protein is CSARLGGSNQPQHF. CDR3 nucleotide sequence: TGCAGTGCCCGCCTCGGGGGCAGCAATCAGCCCCAGCATTTT.

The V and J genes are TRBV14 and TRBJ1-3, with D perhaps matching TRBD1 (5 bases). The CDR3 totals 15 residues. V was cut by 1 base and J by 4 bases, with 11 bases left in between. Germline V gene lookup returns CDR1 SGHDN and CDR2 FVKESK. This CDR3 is CASSQGPGYGNTIYF. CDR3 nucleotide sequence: TGTGCCAGCAGCCAAGGTCCAGGGTACGGAAACACCATATATTTT.

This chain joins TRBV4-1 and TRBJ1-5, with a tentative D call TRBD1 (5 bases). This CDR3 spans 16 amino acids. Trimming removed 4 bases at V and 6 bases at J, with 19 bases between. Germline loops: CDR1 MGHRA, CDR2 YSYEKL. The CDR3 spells CASSPIGEGRLQPQHF. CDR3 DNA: TGCGCCAGCAGCCCGATAGGAGAGGGGCGCCTTCAGCCCCAGCATTTT.

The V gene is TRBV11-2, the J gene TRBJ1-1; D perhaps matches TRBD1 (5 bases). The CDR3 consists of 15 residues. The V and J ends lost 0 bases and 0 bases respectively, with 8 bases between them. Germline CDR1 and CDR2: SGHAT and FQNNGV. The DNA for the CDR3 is TGTGCCAGCAGCTTAGATCGGGGGATGAACACTGAAGCTTTCTTT. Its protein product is CASSLDRGMNTEAFF.

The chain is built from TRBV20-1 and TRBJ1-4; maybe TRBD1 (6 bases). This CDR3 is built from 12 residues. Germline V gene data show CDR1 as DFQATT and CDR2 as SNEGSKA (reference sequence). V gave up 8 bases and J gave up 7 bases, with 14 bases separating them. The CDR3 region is CSTIGQLEKLFF. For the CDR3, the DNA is TGCAGTACTATAGGACAGCTTGAAAAACTGTTTTTT.

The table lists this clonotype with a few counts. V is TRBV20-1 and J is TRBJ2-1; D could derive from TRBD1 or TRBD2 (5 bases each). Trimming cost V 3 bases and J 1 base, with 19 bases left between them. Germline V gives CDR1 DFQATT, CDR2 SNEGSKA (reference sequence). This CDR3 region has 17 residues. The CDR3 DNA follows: TGCAGTGCTAGCAACGAGGGACCAGCGGCTTCCTACAATGAGCAGTTCTTC. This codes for CSASNEGPAASYNEQFF.

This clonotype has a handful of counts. The CDR3 reads CASSLEARNYEQYF. The CDR3 bases are TGCGCCAGCAGCTTGGAGGCCAGAAATTACGAGCAGTACTTC. The chain uses TRBV5-1 and TRBJ2-7; D is ambiguous. V lost 0 bases and J 4 bases, leaving 11 bases between the germline ends. Germline-derived CDR1 and CDR2 are SGHRS and YFSETQ. This CDR3 region has 14 residues.

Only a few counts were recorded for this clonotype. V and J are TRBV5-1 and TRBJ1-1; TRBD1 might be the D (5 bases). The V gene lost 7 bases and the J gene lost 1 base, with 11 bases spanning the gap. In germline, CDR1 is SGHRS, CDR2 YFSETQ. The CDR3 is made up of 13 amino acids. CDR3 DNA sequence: TGCGCCAGCCGCAGGGAAACGAACACTGAAGCTTTCTTT. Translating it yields CASRRETNTEAFF.

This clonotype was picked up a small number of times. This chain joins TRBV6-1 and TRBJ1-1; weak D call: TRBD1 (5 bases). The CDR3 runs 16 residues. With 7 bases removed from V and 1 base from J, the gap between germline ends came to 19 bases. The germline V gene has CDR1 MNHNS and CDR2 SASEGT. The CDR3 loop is CASKPQVGGKNTEAFF. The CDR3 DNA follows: TGTGCCAGCAAGCCCCAGGTCGGGGGGAAGAACACTGAAGCTTTCTTT.

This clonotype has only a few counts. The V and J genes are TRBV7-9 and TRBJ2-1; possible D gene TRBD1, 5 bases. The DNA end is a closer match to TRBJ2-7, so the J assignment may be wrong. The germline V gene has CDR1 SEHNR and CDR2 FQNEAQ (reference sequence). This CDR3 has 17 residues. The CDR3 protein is CASSLEAVGGAYNEQYF. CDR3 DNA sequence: TGTGCCAGCAGCTTAGAGGCTGTAGGTGGGGCCTACAATGAGCAGTACTTC.

The DNA of the CDR3 is TGTGCCAGCAGTACACAGGGTATTGAGCAGTTCTTC. Translated: CASSTQGIEQFF. This sequence joins TRBV6-2 or TRBV6-3 and TRBJ2-1; TRBD1 is a possible D gene (6 bases). Per the germline V gene, CDR1 is MNHEY and CDR2 is SVGEGT. The CDR3 runs to 12 residues. V dropped 5 bases and J dropped 9 bases, with 11 bases sitting between them.

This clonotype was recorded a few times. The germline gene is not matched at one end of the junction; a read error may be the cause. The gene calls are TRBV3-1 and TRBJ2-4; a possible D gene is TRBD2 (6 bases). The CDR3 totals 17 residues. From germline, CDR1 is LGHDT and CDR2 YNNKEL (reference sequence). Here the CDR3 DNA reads TGTGCCAGTAGCCAAGATGAGGGCGGGGTGGCCAAAAACATTCAGTACTTC. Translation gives CASSQDEGGVAKNIQYF.

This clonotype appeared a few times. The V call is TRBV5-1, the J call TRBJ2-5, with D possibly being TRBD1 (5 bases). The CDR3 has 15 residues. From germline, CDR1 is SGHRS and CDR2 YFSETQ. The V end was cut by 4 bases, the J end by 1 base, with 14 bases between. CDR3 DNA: TGCGCCAGCAGCGGGAAGAGACAGACCCAAGAGACCCAGTACTTC. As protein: CASSGKRQTQETQYF. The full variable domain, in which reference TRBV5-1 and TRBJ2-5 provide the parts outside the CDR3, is KAGVTQTPRYLIKTRGQQVTLSCSPISGHRSVSWYQQTPGQGLQFLFEYFSETQRNKGNFPGRFSGRQFSNSRSEMNVSTLELGDSALYLCASSGKRQTQETQYFGPGTRLLVL.

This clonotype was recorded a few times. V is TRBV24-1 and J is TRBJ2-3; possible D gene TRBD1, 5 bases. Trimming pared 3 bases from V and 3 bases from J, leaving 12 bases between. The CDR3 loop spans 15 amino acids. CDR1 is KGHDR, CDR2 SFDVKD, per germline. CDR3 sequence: CATSDQGVLTDTQYF. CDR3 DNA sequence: TGTGCCACCAGTGATCAAGGGGTTCTAACAGATACGCAGTATTTT.

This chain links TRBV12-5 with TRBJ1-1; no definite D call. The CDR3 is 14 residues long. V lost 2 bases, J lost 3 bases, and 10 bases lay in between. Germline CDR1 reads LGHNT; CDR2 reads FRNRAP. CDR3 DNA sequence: TGTGCTAGTGGTTTGTTGGATGCTGACACTGAAGCTTTCTTT. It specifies CASGLLDADTEAFF.

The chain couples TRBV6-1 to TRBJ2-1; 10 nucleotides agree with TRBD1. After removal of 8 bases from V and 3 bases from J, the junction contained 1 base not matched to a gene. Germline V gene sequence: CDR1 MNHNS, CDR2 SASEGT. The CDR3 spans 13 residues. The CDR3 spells CASRTGGYNEQFF. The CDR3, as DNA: TGTGCCAGCCGGACAGGGGGCTACAATGAGCAGTTCTTC.

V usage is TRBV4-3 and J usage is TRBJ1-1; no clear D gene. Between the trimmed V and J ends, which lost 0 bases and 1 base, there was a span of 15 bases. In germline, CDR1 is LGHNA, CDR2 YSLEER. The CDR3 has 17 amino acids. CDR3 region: CASSQDLADHWNTEAFF. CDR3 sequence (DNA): TGCGCCAGCAGCCAAGATCTCGCGGACCATTGGAACACTGAAGCTTTCTTT.

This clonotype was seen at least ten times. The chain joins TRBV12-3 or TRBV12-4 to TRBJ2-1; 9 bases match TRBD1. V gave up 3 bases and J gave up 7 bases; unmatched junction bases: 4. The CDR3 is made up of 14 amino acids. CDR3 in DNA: TGTGCCAGCAGTTTGCTCGGGACAGGGAATGAGCAGTTCTTC. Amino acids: CASSLLGTGNEQFF.

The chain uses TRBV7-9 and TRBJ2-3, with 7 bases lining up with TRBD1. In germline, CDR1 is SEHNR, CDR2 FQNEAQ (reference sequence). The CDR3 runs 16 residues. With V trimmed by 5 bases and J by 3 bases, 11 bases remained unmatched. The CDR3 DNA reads TGTGCCAGCAGCGCCAGACAGGGTCGAAGGACAGATACGCAGTATTTT. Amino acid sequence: CASSARQGRRTDTQYF.

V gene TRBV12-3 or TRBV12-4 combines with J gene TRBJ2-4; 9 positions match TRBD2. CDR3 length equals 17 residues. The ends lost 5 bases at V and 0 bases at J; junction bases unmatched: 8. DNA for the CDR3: TGTGCCAGCAGTGGTAGCGGGGGCCGGGTAGCCAAAAACATTCAGTACTTC. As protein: CASSGSGGRVAKNIQYF.

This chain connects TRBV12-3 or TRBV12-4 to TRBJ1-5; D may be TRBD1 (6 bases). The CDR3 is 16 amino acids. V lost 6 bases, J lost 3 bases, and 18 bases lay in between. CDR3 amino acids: CASRIRSGEHNQPQHF. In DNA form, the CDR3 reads TGTGCCAGCAGAATCCGATCAGGGGAGCACAATCAGCCCCAGCATTTT.

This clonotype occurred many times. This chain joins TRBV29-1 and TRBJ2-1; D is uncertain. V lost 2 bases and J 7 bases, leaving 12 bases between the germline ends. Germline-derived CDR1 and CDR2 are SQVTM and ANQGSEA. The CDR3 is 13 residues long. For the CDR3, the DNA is TGCAGCGTTGAAAGGGCAGGTTCTAATGAGCAGTTCTTC. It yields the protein CSVERAGSNEQFF.

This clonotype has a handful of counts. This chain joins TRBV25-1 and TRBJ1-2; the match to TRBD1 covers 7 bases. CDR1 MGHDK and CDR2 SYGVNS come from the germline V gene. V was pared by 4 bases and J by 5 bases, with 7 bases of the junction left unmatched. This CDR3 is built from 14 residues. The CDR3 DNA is TGTGCCAGCAGTGTTCCGGGACAGCCATATGGCTACACCTTC. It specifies CASSVPGQPYGYTF.

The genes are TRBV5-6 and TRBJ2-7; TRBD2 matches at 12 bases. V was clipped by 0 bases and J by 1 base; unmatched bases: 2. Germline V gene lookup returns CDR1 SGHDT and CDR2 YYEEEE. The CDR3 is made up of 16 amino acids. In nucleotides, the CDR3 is TGTGCCAGCAGCTTGGGACTAGCGGGGGTATCCTACGAGCAGTACTTC. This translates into CASSLGLAGVSYEQYF.

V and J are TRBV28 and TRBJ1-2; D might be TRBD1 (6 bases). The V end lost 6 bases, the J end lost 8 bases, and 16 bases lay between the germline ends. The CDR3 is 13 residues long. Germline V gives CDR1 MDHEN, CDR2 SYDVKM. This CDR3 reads CASRNYRDGGYTF. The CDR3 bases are TGTGCCAGCAGGAACTACAGGGATGGCGGCTACACCTTC.

CDR3 region: CASSPGRGLEKLFF. The CDR3 DNA follows: TGTGCCAGCAGTCCCGGCAGGGGACTAGAAAAACTGTTTTTT. The rearrangement uses TRBV27 and TRBJ1-4; TRBD1 might be the D (6 bases). V lost 5 bases and J 8 bases, leaving 15 bases between the germline ends. Germline V gene lookup returns CDR1 MNHEY and CDR2 SMNVEV (reference sequence). The length of the CDR3 is 14 residues.

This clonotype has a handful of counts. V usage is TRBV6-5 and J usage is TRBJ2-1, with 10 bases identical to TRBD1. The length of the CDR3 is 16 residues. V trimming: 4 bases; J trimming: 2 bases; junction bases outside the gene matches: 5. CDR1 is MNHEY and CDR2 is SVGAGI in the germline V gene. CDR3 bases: TGTGCCAGCAGTTCTTCCGGGACAGGGGCCTACAATGAGCAGTTCTTC. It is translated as CASSSSGTGAYNEQFF.

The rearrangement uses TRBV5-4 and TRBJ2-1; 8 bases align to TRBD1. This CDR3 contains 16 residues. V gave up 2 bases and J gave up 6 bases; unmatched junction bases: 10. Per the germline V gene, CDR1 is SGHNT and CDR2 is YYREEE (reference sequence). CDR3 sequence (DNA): TGTGCCAGCAGCTTCGGTGGGACAGGAGAACCCAATGAGCAGTTCTTC. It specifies CASSFGGTGEPNEQFF.

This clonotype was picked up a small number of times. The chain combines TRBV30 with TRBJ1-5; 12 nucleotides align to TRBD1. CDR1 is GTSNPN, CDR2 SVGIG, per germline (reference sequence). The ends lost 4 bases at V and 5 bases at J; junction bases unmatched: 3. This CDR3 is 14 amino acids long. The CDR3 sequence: CAWKGTGGHQPQHF. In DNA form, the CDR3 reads TGTGCCTGGAAAGGGACAGGGGGCCATCAGCCCCAGCATTTT.

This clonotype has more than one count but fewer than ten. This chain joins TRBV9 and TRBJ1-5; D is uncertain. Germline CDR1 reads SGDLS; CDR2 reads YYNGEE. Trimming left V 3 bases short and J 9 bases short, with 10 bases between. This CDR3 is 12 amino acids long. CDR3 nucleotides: TGTGCCAGCAGCGCGGGGAACGGGCCCCAGCATTTT. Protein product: CASSAGNGPQHF.

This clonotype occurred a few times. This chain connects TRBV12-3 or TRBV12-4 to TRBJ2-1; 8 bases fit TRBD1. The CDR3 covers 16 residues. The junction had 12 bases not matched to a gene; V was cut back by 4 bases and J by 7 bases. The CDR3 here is CASSSTGGRARNEQFF. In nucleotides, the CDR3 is TGTGCCAGCAGTTCTACAGGGGGACGGGCGAGGAATGAGCAGTTCTTC.